The clone carrying this T cell receptor (beta chain) occurred once. Its specificity is not known. This entry belongs to a study of vaccination and CD4 T cells after COVID-19. Study-wide background: Between diagnosis and the drawing of post-COVID samples lay a median roughly 99 days (range 35 to 161). Overlapping SARS-CoV-2, HCoV-NL63, HCoV-OC43 and HCoV-229E spike peptides stimulated the cells. Findings of the study overall: Spike mono-reactive clones accounted for 304 of the 307 vaccine-specific clones found in convalescent patients.

Treatment here: approximately 10-day PBMC culture with coronavirus spike peptide pools or control peptides (ViraFEST assay). The Oncomine TCR Beta short-read assay was applied to DNA of cultured CD4+ T cells. Genomic DNA was drawn out of CD4+ T cells grown in culture. Each CDR3 protein is one row after TCRdb ran MiXCR on the PCR reads. The sample lists under 15,000 distinct CDR3 sequences; about three fifths were seen once. The CDR3 has 17 residues. CDR1 is LGHNA and CDR2 is YNFKEQ in the germline V gene. Trimming left V 0 bases short and J 6 bases short, with 17 bases between. Sequencing used CD4+ T cells from blood, cultured in vitro. This receptor was taken from a human donor who had recovered from COVID-19. The chain carries TRBV4-2 and TRBJ1-4; D is unresolved. The CDR3 DNA follows: TGTGCCAGCAGCCAAGAATCGGTGAGGTTTAGGGATGAAAAACTGTTTTTT. Its translation is CASSQESVRFRDEKLFF.